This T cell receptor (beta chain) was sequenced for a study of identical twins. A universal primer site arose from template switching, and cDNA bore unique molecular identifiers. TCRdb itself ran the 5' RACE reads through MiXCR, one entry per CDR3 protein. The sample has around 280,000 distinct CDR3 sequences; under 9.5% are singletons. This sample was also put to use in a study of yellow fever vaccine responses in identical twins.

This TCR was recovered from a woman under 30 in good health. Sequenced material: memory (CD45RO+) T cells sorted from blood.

In DNA form, the CDR3 reads TGCAGTGCGTATCCTAGTACCGGGGAGCTGTTTTTT. Protein product: CSAYPSTGELFF. J is TRBJ2-2 and V is TRBV20-1; no clear D gene. The CDR3 contains 12 residues. Germline CDR1 and CDR2: DFQATT and SNEGSKA (reference sequence). V lost 6 bases and J lost 5, with 10 bases in between.